This T cell receptor (beta chain) derives from a study of CD8 T cells in Susac syndrome. When the RNA was reverse transcribed, random hexamers were used with an input of roughly 0.5 to 1 ug. An immunoSEQ multiplex PCR generated amplified TCR beta CDR3 products spanning 54 Vbeta and 13 Jbeta. TCRdb fed the immunoSEQ multiplex PCR reads into MiXCR, producing one record per CDR3 protein. The table includes 150,000 to 200,000 distinct CDR3 sequences, more than 90% detected once. Study results and caveats: The study conceded that relatively few individuals underwent its TCR sequencing and HLA analysis.

Germline assignment: CDR1 LGHDT and CDR2 YNNKEL (reference sequence). Trimming took 0 bases from V and 8 from J, leaving 13 bases between them. The CDR3 is 14 amino acids. The sequenced target, TCR beta, came from blood CD8+ and CD4+ T cells. TEMRA cells were FACS-enriched, while CD8+ and CD4+ T cells were negatively isolated. About this clonotype itself: As yet, its antigen is unknown.

The origin of this receptor is a human donor in good health. The chain employs TRBV3-1 and TRBJ1-2, with D unclear. Sequencing was done on a sample of CD4+ T cells from PBMCs. CDR3 DNA: TGTGCCAGCAGCCAAGATTCAGAGGGAGGCGGCTACACCTTC. This gives the protein CASSQDSEGGGYTF.